These 32 T cell receptor beta chains were all obtained from the same sample, sequenced in a study of blood T cells in healthy people across ages. The second PCR ran about 6 to 12 cycles with a sample-barcoded 5' primer and J-beta primers. TCRdb independently ran MiXCR on the 5' RACE reads; one entry per CDR3 protein. The repertoire holds more than 750,000 distinct CDR3 sequences, about 27% seen once, with roughly 10% in the top ten. The same sample was also used in a study of T cells of mothers and their children.

Material: blood. Every receptor here comes from a woman aged 40 to 50 in good health.

At least ten counts were recorded for this clonotype. The chain links TRBV7-9 to TRBJ2-3; D is possibly TRBD1 (5 bases). V was pared by 5 bases and J by 2 bases, with 11 bases between. This CDR3 is 14 amino acids long. From germline, CDR1 is SEHNR and CDR2 FQNEAQ (reference sequence). The CDR3 region is CASSPTALTDTQYF. The CDR3 DNA reads TGTGCCAGCAGCCCGACAGCACTCACAGATACGCAGTATTTT.

This rearrangement joins TRBV20-1 to TRBJ2-1, with TRBD2 matching 10 bases. V shed 5 bases and J 5 bases; nucleotides not matched to a gene: 9. The CDR3 runs 15 residues. Germline CDR1 and CDR2: DFQATT and SNEGSKA (reference sequence). CDR3 amino acids: CSAGSQRGGHNEQFF. The CDR3 DNA sequence: TGCAGTGCTGGCTCCCAGCGGGGGGGCCACAATGAGCAGTTCTTC.

The table lists this clonotype with a few counts. V usage is TRBV28 and J usage is TRBJ1-2, with D possibly being TRBD1 (5 bases). This CDR3 comprises 15 residues. Germline CDR1 MDHEN, CDR2 SYDVKM. Trimming pared 7 bases from V and 4 bases from J, leaving 19 bases between. The DNA of the CDR3 is TGTGCCAGCACGGCGTTGATCAGGGTTTCCTATGGCTACACCTTC. Translated, it gives CASTALIRVSYGYTF.

This clonotype came up a few times. The CDR3 DNA follows: TGCGCCAGCAGCCAAGATGGCTCAGGGGGCGCGGAGACCCAGTACTTC. It translates to CASSQDGSGGAETQYF. The V gene is TRBV4-1, the J gene TRBJ2-5; TRBD1 matches at 8 bases. CDR1 MGHRA and CDR2 YSYEKL come from the germline V gene. V was clipped by 0 bases and J by 5 bases; unmatched bases: 8. This CDR3 has 16 amino acids.

Points on this clonotype: The CDR3 end shows no conserved phenylalanine or tryptophan, and so a read error is likely. The chain has TRBV7-2 and TRBJ2-1; 7 bases match TRBD1. In germline, CDR1 is SGHTA, CDR2 FQGNSA. Trimming took 6 bases from V and 1 from J; bases not matched to a gene: 12. This CDR3 spans 17 amino acids. DNA for the CDR3: TGTGCCAGCAGTTACCGGGCCGGGACAGAGTCCTACAATGAGCAGTTCGTC. Amino acid sequence: CASSYRAGTESYNEQFV.

J is TRBJ1-1 and V is TRBV9; 10 bases are shared with TRBD1. This CDR3 is 16 amino acids long. Losses at the gene ends were 0 bases for V and 2 bases for J; bases not matched to a gene: 4. Looked up from germline, CDR1 is SGDLS and CDR2 is YYNGEE. CDR3 bases: TGTGCCAGCAGCGTAGTACGGACAGGGGGTAACACTGAAGCTTTCTTT. Translation gives CASSVVRTGGNTEAFF.

This clonotype was seen repeatedly, ten times or more. The chain couples TRBV9 to TRBJ2-7; 7 positions match TRBD1. Germline-derived CDR1 and CDR2 are SGDLS and YYNGEE. CDR3 size: 14 residues. V lost 0 bases and J lost 2; bases outside the gene matches: 2. DNA for the CDR3: TGTGCCAGCAGCGTAGAACAGGGGACCTACGAGCAGTACTTC. Residues: CASSVEQGTYEQYF.

A few counts support this clonotype. A read error is likely, as this CDR3 ends without the conserved phenylalanine or tryptophan. The V call is TRBV7-2, the J call TRBJ2-1; 9 bases align to TRBD1. CDR3 length: 14 amino acids. The V gene's germline CDR1 is SGHTA and CDR2 FQGNSA. The ends lost 7 bases at V and 4 bases at J; junction bases unmatched: 5. CDR3: CASKAGTGYNEQFS. In nucleotides, the CDR3 is TGTGCCAGCAAAGCCGGGACAGGGTACAATGAGCAGTTCTCC.

This clonotype was counted only a few times. The chain is built from TRBV27 and TRBJ2-1; perhaps TRBD1 as D (6 bases). V shed 8 bases and J shed 6 bases, with 14 bases lying between them. The CDR3 runs to 13 residues. Germline V gives CDR1 MNHEY, CDR2 SMNVEV (reference sequence). CDR3 bases: TGTGCCAGCCAGGAGGCAGGGGTCAATGAGCAGTTCTTC. Translated: CASQEAGVNEQFF.

This sequence joins TRBV5-1 and TRBJ1-5; 7 bases agree with TRBD1. This CDR3 spans 15 amino acids. V dropped 2 bases and J dropped 6; count of bases not matched to a gene: 8. Per the germline V gene, CDR1 is SGHRS and CDR2 is YFSETQ. The CDR3 sequence: CASSFTTGSGQPQHF. The CDR3 DNA sequence: TGCGCCAGCAGCTTCACGACAGGGTCGGGTCAGCCCCAGCATTTT.

This chain joins TRBV11-2 and TRBJ1-2, with a weak D call TRBD1 (5 bases). CDR1 SGHAT and CDR2 FQNNGV come from the germline V gene. The V and J ends lost 5 bases and 4 bases respectively, with 11 bases between them. The CDR3 loop spans 13 amino acids. Here the CDR3 reads CASSLRDGYGYTF. DNA for the CDR3: TGTGCCAGCAGCCTCCGGGACGGCTATGGCTACACCTTC.

This rearrangement joins TRBV5-1 to TRBJ2-1; TRBD2 matches at 7 bases. The CDR3 loop spans 14 amino acids. Trimming at V came to 4 bases and at J to 6 bases, leaving 7 bases not matched to a gene. Germline V gene sequence: CDR1 SGHRS, CDR2 YFSETQ. In nucleotides, the CDR3 is TGCGCCAGCAGCCCGGGACTACGGACCAATGAGCAGTTCTTC. This codes for CASSPGLRTNEQFF.

V usage is TRBV20-1 and J usage is TRBJ2-3; 8 nucleotides match TRBD2. Per germline, CDR1 DFQATT and CDR2 SNEGSKA (reference sequence). V shed 6 bases, J shed 4 bases, and the junction held 6 bases outside the gene matches. CDR3 length equals 13 residues. The CDR3 spells CSASGGAPDTQYF. In DNA, the CDR3 is TGCAGTGCCAGCGGGGGCGCCCCAGATACGCAGTATTTT.

At least ten counts were recorded for this clonotype. This chain joins TRBV7-2 and TRBJ2-1; D unclear. Germline values: CDR1 SGHTA, CDR2 FQGNSA. CDR3 length equals 12 residues. The germline V and J ends were trimmed by 5 bases and 10 bases, with 12 bases remaining between them. The CDR3 coding sequence is TGTGCCAGCAGCCCCCCGGTGCAAGAGCAGTTCTTC. Translation: CASSPPVQEQFF.

This clonotype was seen more than once but under ten times. The chain has TRBV28 and TRBJ2-5; 14 bases align to TRBD2. J lost 3 bases, V lost 5 bases, and 20 bases had no gene match. Germline CDR1 and CDR2: MDHEN and SYDVKM. The CDR3 covers 21 residues. The CDR3 bases are TGTGCCAGCAGTCCCACGGGACTAGCGGGGGACCCGAACACCAGGAAAGAGACCCAGTACTTC. Its protein is CASSPTGLAGDPNTRKETQYF.

This clonotype was seen more than once but under ten times. This chain joins TRBV18 and TRBJ2-5, with a possible D match to TRBD2 (6 bases). Germline values: CDR1 KGHSH, CDR2 LQKENI. Trimming shortened V by 6 bases and J by 4 bases, and 12 bases separated the two germline ends. The CDR3 sequence is 13 residues long. CDR3 amino acids: CASSARGGETQYF. The CDR3 DNA is TGTGCCAGCTCGGCGCGGGGAGGAGAGACCCAGTACTTC.

This clonotype showed up many times. The genes are TRBV28 and TRBJ2-6; a weak D match, TRBD1 (7 bases). CDR1 MDHEN and CDR2 SYDVKM come from the germline V gene. This CDR3 is built from 16 residues. V lost 6 bases to trimming and J lost 4 bases, with 16 bases between them. CDR3 DNA sequence: TGTGCCAGCAGGACCCTCAGGGGGGAAGGGGCCAACGTCCTGACTTTC. It encodes CASRTLRGEGANVLTF.

To note about this clonotype: Given a much more abundant clone one base away, this may be a read error. V usage is TRBV20-1 and J usage is TRBJ2-4; no reliable D call. The assigned J gene may be wrong: the sequence end matches TRBJ2-7 better. The CDR3 contains 15 residues. Germline V lookup: CDR1 DFQATT, CDR2 SNEGSKA (reference sequence). The CDR3 is CSARIAPNLSYEQYF. The CDR3 region has the DNA TGCAGTGCTAGAATAGCTCCCAACCTGAGCTACGAGCAGTACTTC.

The chain couples TRBV18 to TRBJ1-1; 10 bases are a match to TRBD1. Germline values: CDR1 KGHSH, CDR2 LQKENI. The CDR3 covers 17 residues. J gave up 3 bases and V 4 bases, and 11 bases lay outside the gene matches. CDR3 in amino acids: CASSRQGALPGDTEAFF. For the CDR3, the DNA is TGTGCCAGCTCACGACAGGGGGCTCTTCCGGGGGACACTGAAGCTTTCTTT.

The chain recombines TRBV7-8 with TRBJ2-7; perhaps TRBD2 as D (5 bases). This CDR3 has 17 amino acids. Germline V gene data show CDR1 as SGHVS and CDR2 as FQNEAQ. Deletions cut 1 base from V and 7 bases from J, with 23 bases between. The CDR3 region has the DNA TGTGCCAGCAGCTTAGGACGGGGAATAGCCGATTACAATGAGCAGTACTTC. Translation: CASSLGRGIADYNEQYF.

The chain carries TRBV6-6 and TRBJ1-6; D gene ambiguous. CDR3 length equals 13 residues. CDR1 is MNHNY, CDR2 SVGAGI, per germline (reference sequence). V lost 5 bases and J lost 10, with 12 bases in between. The CDR3 loop is CASSPREWSPLHF. CDR3 nucleotide sequence: TGTGCCAGCAGTCCTCGGGAATGGTCACCCCTCCACTTT.

This sequence joins TRBV19 and TRBJ2-1, with 10 nucleotides matching TRBD2. The V gene end was trimmed by 3 bases and the J gene end by 2 bases; junction bases not matched to a gene: 7. The CDR3 is 17 residues long. Germline CDR1 is LNHDA and CDR2 is SQIVND (reference sequence). The DNA for the CDR3 is TGTGCCAGTAGTATTGGGGGCCTAGCGGGGGCCTACAATGAGCAGTTCTTC. The encoded protein is CASSIGGLAGAYNEQFF.

The chain couples TRBV12-3 or TRBV12-4 to TRBJ2-2, with 12 bases fitting TRBD1. The CDR3 runs to 15 residues. The V gene end was trimmed by 7 bases and the J gene end by 16 bases; junction bases not matched to a gene: 16. CDR3 region: CASTQGTGGPGGPFF. The DNA for the CDR3 is TGTGCCAGCACCCAAGGGACAGGGGGCCCCGGGGGGCCGTTTTTT.

This clonotype was seen a few times. CDR3 region: CASSLTDLGLERFF. The DNA for the CDR3 is TGCGCCAGCAGCCTTACCGACCTAGGACTAGAAAGGTTCTTC. The chain has TRBV4-1 and TRBJ2-1, with TRBD2 matching over 7 bases. There are 14 residues in the CDR3. J gave up 15 bases and V 4 bases, and 15 bases lay outside the gene matches. Germline V gene sequence: CDR1 MGHRA, CDR2 YSYEKL.

This clonotype was detected a few times. This chain joins TRBV27 and TRBJ1-5, with a tentative D call TRBD1 (6 bases). The CDR3 covers 13 residues. Germline loops: CDR1 MNHEY, CDR2 SMNVEV (reference sequence). V gave up 5 bases and J gave up 7 bases, with 12 bases separating them. The CDR3 sequence is CASSIQGRQPQHF. Here the CDR3 DNA reads TGTGCCAGCAGTATCCAGGGGCGGCAGCCCCAGCATTTT.

The genes are TRBV19 and TRBJ2-7, with a possible D match to TRBD2 (7 bases). Germline V gene data show CDR1 as LNHDA and CDR2 as SQIVND (reference sequence). This CDR3 comprises 15 residues. Trimming shortened V by 6 bases and J by 3 bases, and 18 bases separated the two germline ends. As DNA, the CDR3 is TGTGCCAGTAGCGCCCGGACAGCGGGAAACTACGAGCAGTACTTC. This translates into CASSARTAGNYEQYF.

This chain connects TRBV5-1 to TRBJ2-3; D uncertain. The germline gives CDR1 SGHRS, CDR2 YFSETQ. V was shortened by 4 bases and J by 0 bases, with 21 bases between the two germline ends. The CDR3 length is 18 residues. DNA of the CDR3: TGCGCCAGCAGCCCTGGACGGTATTCTACCTCTAGCACAGATACGCAGTATTTT. The encoded protein is CASSPGRYSTSSTDTQYF. The full variable domain, completed using reference TRBV5-1 and TRBJ2-3, is KAGVTQTPRYLIKTRGQQVTLSCSPISGHRSVSWYQQTPGQGLQFLFEYFSETQRNKGNFPGRFSGRQFSNSRSEMNVSTLELGDSALYLCASSPGRYSTSSTDTQYFGPGTRLTVL.

V usage is TRBV18 and J usage is TRBJ2-1; 14 bases are a match to TRBD2. V lost 3 bases, J lost 7 bases, and 8 bases stayed unmatched. CDR1 and CDR2 (germline): KGHSH, LQKENI. The CDR3 covers 17 residues. The CDR3 loop is CASSPFSGTSGGNEQFF. CDR3 nucleotide sequence: TGTGCCAGCTCACCTTTTTCCGGGACTAGCGGGGGTAATGAGCAGTTCTTC. Drawing the rest from reference TRBV18 and TRBJ2-1, the complete variable domain is NAGVMQNPRHLVRRRGQEARLRCSPMKGHSHVYWYRQLPEEGLKFMVYLQKENIIDESGMPKERFSAEFPKEGPSILRIQQVVRGDSAAYFCASSPFSGTSGGNEQFFGPGTRLTVL.

This CDR3 reads CASKLGTGGFEAFF. The CDR3 DNA follows: TGTGCCAGCAAACTAGGGACAGGGGGTTTCGAAGCTTTCTTT. This sequence joins TRBV12-3 or TRBV12-4 and TRBJ1-1; 11 positions agree with TRBD1. CDR3 length: 14 residues. The trim removed 7 bases at V and 8 bases at J, leaving 9 bases unmatched.

This clonotype was found many times. The CDR3 DNA reads TGTGCCAGCAGCGGTGGAGGGTGGCAATATGGCTACACCTTC. Protein product: CASSGGGWQYGYTF. This chain connects TRBV6-6 to TRBJ1-2, with D uncertain. V gave up 6 bases and J gave up 5 bases, with 16 bases separating them. This CDR3 spans 14 amino acids. Germline V gene data show CDR1 as MNHNY and CDR2 as SVGAGI (reference sequence).

The chain recombines TRBV4-1 with TRBJ2-1; D is perhaps TRBD2 (5 bases). Trimming stripped 3 bases from V and 9 bases from J, with 12 bases between. This CDR3 has 13 residues. Looked up from germline, CDR1 is MGHRA and CDR2 is YSYEKL. CDR3 nucleotides: TGCGCCAGCAGCCAGTTAGGACTCAGTGAGCAGTTCTTC. It specifies CASSQLGLSEQFF.

The chain employs TRBV3-1 and TRBJ1-1, with 7 nucleotides matching TRBD1. The CDR3 runs to 13 residues. Germline loops: CDR1 LGHDT, CDR2 YNNKEL (reference sequence). V gave up 4 bases and J gave up 4 bases; unmatched junction bases: 3. The CDR3 loop is CASSPTGPTEAFF. CDR3 DNA sequence: TGTGCCAGCAGCCCGACAGGGCCCACTGAAGCTTTCTTT. Combining the CDR3 with reference TRBV3-1 and TRBJ1-1 gives the whole variable domain DTAVSQTPKYLVTQMGNDKSIKCEQNLGHDTMYWYKQDSKKFLKIMFSYNNKELIINETVPNRFSPKSPDKAHLNLHINSLELGDSAVYFCASSPTGPTEAFFGQGTRLTVV.